A single sample is the source of the 26 T cell receptor beta chains below, sequenced in a study of cytomegalovirus exposure and HLA in healthy donors. Amplification used 60 Vbeta primers and 13 Jbeta primers. The method was immunoSEQ multiplex PCR; TCRdb's version includes in-frame clones alone and lacks a portion of them. The sample shows 90,000 to 120,000 clones, 84% of them seen only once. Sequenced: PBMCs. The origin of the receptors is a woman younger than 30 in good health and CMV-seronegative.

This clone was observed once. In DNA, the CDR3 is TGTGCCAGCAGTTTCCTAGCGGGGGGGACCTACGAGCAGTACTTC. It yields the protein CASSFLAGGTYEQYF. The rearrangement joins TRBV28 to TRBJ2-7; 12 nucleotides align to TRBD2. J gave up 2 bases and V 3 bases, and 2 bases lay outside the gene matches. This CDR3 is 15 amino acids long. Germline CDR1 is MDHEN and CDR2 is SYDVKM.

This clone was counted a few times. The rearrangement uses TRBV6-1 and TRBJ2-1; 8 nucleotides align to TRBD2. The CDR3 has 16 amino acids. Germline CDR1 MNHNS, CDR2 SASEGT. Trimming at V came to 4 bases and at J to 3 bases, leaving 8 bases not matched to a gene. The CDR3 reads CASSANPGGYYNEQFF. The CDR3 bases are TGTGCCAGCAGTGCAAATCCGGGGGGGTACTACAATGAGCAGTTCTTC.

In its sample, this clone was seen a few times. The chain joins TRBV6-5 to TRBJ2-1; TRBD2 aligns across 9 bases. The CDR3 covers 15 residues. The germline V gene has CDR1 MNHEY and CDR2 SVGAGI. J gave up 4 bases and V 7 bases, and 8 bases lay outside the gene matches. The CDR3 reads CASTETSGLYNEQFF. The DNA for the CDR3 is TGTGCCAGCACTGAGACTAGCGGACTTTACAATGAGCAGTTCTTC.

V is TRBV19 and J is TRBJ2-1; 9 positions agree with TRBD1. CDR3 size: 18 residues. V lost 0 bases to trimming and J lost 2 bases; unmatched junction nucleotides: 8. Germline V gives CDR1 LNHDA, CDR2 SQIVND (reference sequence). The CDR3 protein is CASSIDPPQGAAYNEQFF. The CDR3 bases are TGTGCCAGTAGTATAGATCCCCCACAGGGGGCGGCCTACAATGAGCAGTTCTTC.

The rearrangement uses TRBV5-1 and TRBJ2-1; TRBD2 matches at 9 bases. Trimming cost V 0 bases and J 4 bases; bases outside gene matches: 5. This CDR3 comprises 16 residues. Germline V CDR1 and CDR2: SGHRS, YFSETQ. The CDR3 DNA reads as TGCGCCAGCAGCTTGGGTAGCGGGGGCAGATACAATGAGCAGTTCTTC. It translates to CASSLGSGGRYNEQFF.

This clone was counted a single time. V gene TRBV7-9 combines with J gene TRBJ2-7; the match to TRBD1 covers 9 bases. V lost 4 bases to trimming and J lost 4 bases; unmatched junction nucleotides: 5. The CDR3 has 14 amino acids. CDR1 is SEHNR and CDR2 is FQNEAQ in the germline V gene (reference sequence). DNA of the CDR3: TGTGCCAGCAGCTCACGGGACAGGGAGTACGAGCAGTACTTC. Translated: CASSSRDREYEQYF.

This chain uses TRBV6-5 with TRBJ2-1; 7 nucleotides match TRBD1. With 6 bases clipped from V and 15 bases from J, the junction kept 14 bases outside the gene matches. The CDR3 runs to 13 residues. Per germline, CDR1 MNHEY and CDR2 SVGAGI. CDR3 protein: CASSPDPGTARFF. The CDR3 coding sequence is TGTGCCAGCAGCCCCGATCCTGGGACAGCGAGGTTCTTC.

The chain has TRBV6-4 and TRBJ2-3; TRBD1 aligns across 8 bases. Germline V gene lookup returns CDR1 MRHNA and CDR2 SNTAGT. V lost 4 bases, J lost 3 bases, and 6 bases stayed unmatched. CDR3 length: 15 amino acids. CDR3 sequence: CASSVQQGGTDTQYF. CDR3 in DNA: TGTGCCAGCAGTGTCCAACAGGGGGGAACAGATACGCAGTATTTT.

This clone showed up just a few times. V usage is TRBV6-5 and J usage is TRBJ2-7, with 7 bases identical to TRBD1. Germline CDR1 and CDR2: MNHEY and SVGAGI. With 5 bases clipped from V and 6 bases from J, the junction kept 7 bases outside the gene matches. The length of the CDR3 is 13 residues. Here the CDR3 reads CASSISRGREQYF. The CDR3 DNA is TGTGCCAGCAGTATAAGTAGGGGGCGCGAGCAGTACTTC.

This chain links TRBV28 with TRBJ2-1; 7 nucleotides align to TRBD2. The junction had 3 bases not matched to a gene; V was cut back by 6 bases and J by 4 bases. In germline, CDR1 is MDHEN, CDR2 SYDVKM. This CDR3 contains 13 residues. CDR3 sequence (DNA): TGTGCCAGCAGCGGGGGGAGGTACAATGAGCAGTTCTTC. The encoded protein is CASSGGRYNEQFF. Full variable domain (missing parts from reference TRBV28 and TRBJ2-1): DVKVTQSSRYLVKRTGEKVFLECVQDMDHENMFWYRQDPGLGLRLIYFSYDVKMKEKGDIPEGYSVSREKKERFSLILESASTNQTSMYLCASSGGRYNEQFFGPGTRLTVL.

On this clone: Other nucleotide sequences in the sample specify the same CDR3. V gene TRBV5-4 combines with J gene TRBJ2-3, with 8 positions matching TRBD2. Losses at the gene ends were 4 bases for V and 0 bases for J; bases not matched to a gene: 10. CDR1 and CDR2 (germline): SGHNT, YYREEE (reference sequence). There are 17 residues in the CDR3. CDR3 sequence: CASSLRTSHISTDTQYF. CDR3 DNA sequence: TGTGCCAGCAGCCTTAGGACTAGCCACATCAGCACAGATACGCAGTATTTT.

The chain's CDR3 is CASSLGRQETQYF. Here the CDR3 DNA reads TGTGCCAGCAGCTTGGGGCGACAGGAAACGCAGTATTTT. The chain recombines TRBV11-3 with TRBJ2-3; tentative D call: TRBD1 (6 bases). This CDR3 has 13 residues. Germline lookup yields CDR1 SGHNT and CDR2 YENEEA. V lost 3 bases, J lost 9 bases, and 13 bases lay in between.

In its sample, this clone was seen once. The CDR3 reads CASSSNRGIDYEQYF. CDR3 coding DNA: TGTGCCAGCAGCTCGAACAGGGGGATTGACTACGAGCAGTACTTC. The chain links TRBV7-9 to TRBJ2-7, with 8 bases aligning to TRBD1. There are 15 residues in the CDR3. The V gene end was trimmed by 4 bases and the J gene end by 3 bases; junction bases not matched to a gene: 8. Germline values: CDR1 SEHNR, CDR2 FQNEAQ (reference sequence).

Note on this clone: One end of the junction does not line up with germline, which may come from a read error. Here the CDR3 reads CASTLGRQAAYEQYF. For the CDR3, the DNA is TGTGCCAGCACCTTAGGGCGACAGGCCGCCTACGAGCAGTACTTC. The chain recombines TRBV7-2 with TRBJ2-7, with D possibly being TRBD1 (6 bases). Germline lookup yields CDR1 SGHTA and CDR2 FQGNSA. The CDR3 totals 15 residues.

CDR3 DNA: TGTGCCATCAGTGACGTGGCTGAAAAACTGTTTTTT. It is translated as CAISDVAEKLFF. The chain joins TRBV10-3 to TRBJ1-4; D call uncertain. Trimming took off 3 bases at V and 7 bases at J, with 6 bases between the two ends. Germline CDR1 ENHRY, CDR2 SYGVKD. This CDR3 spans 12 amino acids.

The gene calls are TRBV4-3 and TRBJ2-1, with no clear D. The CDR3 has 15 residues. Germline V lookup: CDR1 LGHNA, CDR2 YSLEER. V lost 0 bases to trimming and J lost 10 bases, with 16 bases between them. Here the CDR3 reads CASSQDRQAPREQFF. The DNA of the CDR3 is TGCGCCAGCAGCCAAGATCGGCAGGCGCCAAGGGAGCAGTTCTTC.

This chain uses TRBV7-2 with TRBJ2-3; 10 bases map to TRBD2. With 1 base clipped from V and 4 bases from J, the junction kept 11 bases outside the gene matches. CDR1 is SGHTA and CDR2 is FQGNSA in the germline V gene. The CDR3 extends over 18 amino acids. Here the CDR3 reads CASSLDRALAGVPDTQYF. The CDR3 nucleotides are TGTGCCAGCAGCTTAGATAGGGCGCTAGCGGGGGTCCCAGATACGCAGTATTTT.

Note on this clone: One junction end does not reproduce the germline sequence, and a read error may be involved. The V gene is TRBV30, the J gene TRBJ1-6; no definite D call. The length of the CDR3 is 14 residues. Germline-derived CDR1 and CDR2 are GTSNPN and SVGIG (reference sequence). Here the CDR3 DNA reads TGCGCCTGGAGTGTAGCCCGGGTCCGATCACCCCTCCACTTT. Its protein product is CAWSVARVRSPLHF.

This clone was detected a few times. The genes are TRBV28 and TRBJ1-3, with TRBD1 matching 8 bases. The junction had 8 bases not matched to a gene; V was cut back by 1 base and J by 3 bases. The CDR3 sequence is 17 residues long. From germline, CDR1 is MDHEN and CDR2 SYDVKM. CDR3: CASSLFGRGRRGNTIYF. DNA for the CDR3: TGTGCCAGCAGTTTATTTGGCAGGGGGCGCCGTGGAAACACCATATATTTT.

The CDR3 loop reads CASNPGNTGELFF. The CDR3 DNA is TGTGCCAGTAACCCAGGGAACACCGGGGAGCTGTTTTTT. The rearrangement links TRBV19 to TRBJ2-2; D call uncertain. The CDR3 is 13 amino acids. The germline V gene has CDR1 LNHDA and CDR2 SQIVND (reference sequence). V lost 7 bases to trimming and J lost 1 base, with 7 bases between them.

The V call is TRBV19, the J call TRBJ1-2; D uncertain. The CDR3 is 14 residues long. CDR1 is LNHDA and CDR2 is SQIVND in the germline V gene (reference sequence). The V gene lost 3 bases and the J gene lost 4 bases, with 12 bases spanning the gap. CDR3 sequence (DNA): TGTGCCAGTAGTATTCAGAGGCAATCCTATGGCTACACCTTC. Translation gives CASSIQRQSYGYTF.

The J gene is TRBJ2-2, the V gene TRBV28; 7 bases map to TRBD2. Germline V CDR1 and CDR2: MDHEN, SYDVKM. This CDR3 is built from 13 residues. V trimming: 10 bases; J trimming: 3 bases; junction bases outside the gene matches: 5. The CDR3 reads CATGTIHTGELFF. The CDR3 DNA is TGTGCCACTGGGACTATCCACACCGGGGAGCTGTTTTTT.

V and J are TRBV5-1 and TRBJ2-3; 7 bases fit TRBD1. Looked up from germline, CDR1 is SGHRS and CDR2 is YFSETQ. J lost 11 bases, V lost 5 bases, and 11 bases had no gene match. This CDR3 is 13 amino acids long. The CDR3 reads CASRPTGTTEQYF. In DNA, the CDR3 is TGCGCCAGCAGACCGACAGGGACAACGGAGCAGTATTTT.

The rearrangement uses TRBV28 and TRBJ2-2; 11 positions match TRBD2. The CDR3 is 19 amino acids. Germline V gene data show CDR1 as MDHEN and CDR2 as SYDVKM. V was pared by 2 bases and J by 0 bases, with 8 bases of the junction left unmatched. The CDR3: CASSLGVLAGGPNTGELFF. Here the CDR3 DNA reads TGTGCCAGCAGTTTAGGGGTTTTAGCGGGAGGGCCGAACACCGGGGAGCTGTTTTTT.

CDR3 protein: CASSVNSNYGYTF. In nucleotides, the CDR3 is TGTGCCAGCAGCGTAAACTCTAACTATGGCTACACCTTC. The rearrangement joins TRBV9 to TRBJ1-2; D is unclear. Germline CDR1 is SGDLS and CDR2 is YYNGEE. V was cut by 1 base and J by 0 bases, with 4 bases left in between. The CDR3 consists of 13 residues.

The chain joins TRBV6-5 to TRBJ2-3; the D gene is possibly TRBD1 (6 bases). Germline V gene data show CDR1 as MNHEY and CDR2 as SVGAGI. The length of the CDR3 is 14 residues. V gave up 2 bases and J gave up 1 base, with 7 bases separating them. In DNA, the CDR3 is TGTGCCAGCAGTTACGGGGGCGGCACAGATACGCAGTATTTT. Protein sequence: CASSYGGGTDTQYF.